This T cell receptor beta chain was observed in a study of T cell responses to AZD1222 COVID-19 vaccine. Study-wide context: Researchers grouped second doses given at about 4 or about 12 weeks into one pool.

As for this clone: Its cognate antigen is unknown.

Libraries were prepared by immunoSEQ multiplex PCR; TCRdb keeps only in-frame clonotypes and omits some of them. The sample shows about 150,000 clones, roughly 92% of them seen only once. General study findings and limits: Sampling captured repertoires only after the peak T cell response.

The CDR3 has 15 residues. Germline V gene lookup returns CDR1 SGHRS and CDR2 YFSETQ. The germline V and J ends were trimmed by 0 bases and 7 bases, with 17 bases remaining between them. This rearrangement joins TRBV5-1 to TRBJ2-7, with D maybe TRBD2 (6 bases). Sequencing used peripheral blood, obtained on day 0 of AZD1222 vaccination. The source of this sequence is an adult in good health. The CDR3 region has the DNA TGCGCCAGCAGCTTGGGGAGGGATCCTCCGCGGGAGCAGTACTTC. It encodes CASSLGRDPPREQYF.